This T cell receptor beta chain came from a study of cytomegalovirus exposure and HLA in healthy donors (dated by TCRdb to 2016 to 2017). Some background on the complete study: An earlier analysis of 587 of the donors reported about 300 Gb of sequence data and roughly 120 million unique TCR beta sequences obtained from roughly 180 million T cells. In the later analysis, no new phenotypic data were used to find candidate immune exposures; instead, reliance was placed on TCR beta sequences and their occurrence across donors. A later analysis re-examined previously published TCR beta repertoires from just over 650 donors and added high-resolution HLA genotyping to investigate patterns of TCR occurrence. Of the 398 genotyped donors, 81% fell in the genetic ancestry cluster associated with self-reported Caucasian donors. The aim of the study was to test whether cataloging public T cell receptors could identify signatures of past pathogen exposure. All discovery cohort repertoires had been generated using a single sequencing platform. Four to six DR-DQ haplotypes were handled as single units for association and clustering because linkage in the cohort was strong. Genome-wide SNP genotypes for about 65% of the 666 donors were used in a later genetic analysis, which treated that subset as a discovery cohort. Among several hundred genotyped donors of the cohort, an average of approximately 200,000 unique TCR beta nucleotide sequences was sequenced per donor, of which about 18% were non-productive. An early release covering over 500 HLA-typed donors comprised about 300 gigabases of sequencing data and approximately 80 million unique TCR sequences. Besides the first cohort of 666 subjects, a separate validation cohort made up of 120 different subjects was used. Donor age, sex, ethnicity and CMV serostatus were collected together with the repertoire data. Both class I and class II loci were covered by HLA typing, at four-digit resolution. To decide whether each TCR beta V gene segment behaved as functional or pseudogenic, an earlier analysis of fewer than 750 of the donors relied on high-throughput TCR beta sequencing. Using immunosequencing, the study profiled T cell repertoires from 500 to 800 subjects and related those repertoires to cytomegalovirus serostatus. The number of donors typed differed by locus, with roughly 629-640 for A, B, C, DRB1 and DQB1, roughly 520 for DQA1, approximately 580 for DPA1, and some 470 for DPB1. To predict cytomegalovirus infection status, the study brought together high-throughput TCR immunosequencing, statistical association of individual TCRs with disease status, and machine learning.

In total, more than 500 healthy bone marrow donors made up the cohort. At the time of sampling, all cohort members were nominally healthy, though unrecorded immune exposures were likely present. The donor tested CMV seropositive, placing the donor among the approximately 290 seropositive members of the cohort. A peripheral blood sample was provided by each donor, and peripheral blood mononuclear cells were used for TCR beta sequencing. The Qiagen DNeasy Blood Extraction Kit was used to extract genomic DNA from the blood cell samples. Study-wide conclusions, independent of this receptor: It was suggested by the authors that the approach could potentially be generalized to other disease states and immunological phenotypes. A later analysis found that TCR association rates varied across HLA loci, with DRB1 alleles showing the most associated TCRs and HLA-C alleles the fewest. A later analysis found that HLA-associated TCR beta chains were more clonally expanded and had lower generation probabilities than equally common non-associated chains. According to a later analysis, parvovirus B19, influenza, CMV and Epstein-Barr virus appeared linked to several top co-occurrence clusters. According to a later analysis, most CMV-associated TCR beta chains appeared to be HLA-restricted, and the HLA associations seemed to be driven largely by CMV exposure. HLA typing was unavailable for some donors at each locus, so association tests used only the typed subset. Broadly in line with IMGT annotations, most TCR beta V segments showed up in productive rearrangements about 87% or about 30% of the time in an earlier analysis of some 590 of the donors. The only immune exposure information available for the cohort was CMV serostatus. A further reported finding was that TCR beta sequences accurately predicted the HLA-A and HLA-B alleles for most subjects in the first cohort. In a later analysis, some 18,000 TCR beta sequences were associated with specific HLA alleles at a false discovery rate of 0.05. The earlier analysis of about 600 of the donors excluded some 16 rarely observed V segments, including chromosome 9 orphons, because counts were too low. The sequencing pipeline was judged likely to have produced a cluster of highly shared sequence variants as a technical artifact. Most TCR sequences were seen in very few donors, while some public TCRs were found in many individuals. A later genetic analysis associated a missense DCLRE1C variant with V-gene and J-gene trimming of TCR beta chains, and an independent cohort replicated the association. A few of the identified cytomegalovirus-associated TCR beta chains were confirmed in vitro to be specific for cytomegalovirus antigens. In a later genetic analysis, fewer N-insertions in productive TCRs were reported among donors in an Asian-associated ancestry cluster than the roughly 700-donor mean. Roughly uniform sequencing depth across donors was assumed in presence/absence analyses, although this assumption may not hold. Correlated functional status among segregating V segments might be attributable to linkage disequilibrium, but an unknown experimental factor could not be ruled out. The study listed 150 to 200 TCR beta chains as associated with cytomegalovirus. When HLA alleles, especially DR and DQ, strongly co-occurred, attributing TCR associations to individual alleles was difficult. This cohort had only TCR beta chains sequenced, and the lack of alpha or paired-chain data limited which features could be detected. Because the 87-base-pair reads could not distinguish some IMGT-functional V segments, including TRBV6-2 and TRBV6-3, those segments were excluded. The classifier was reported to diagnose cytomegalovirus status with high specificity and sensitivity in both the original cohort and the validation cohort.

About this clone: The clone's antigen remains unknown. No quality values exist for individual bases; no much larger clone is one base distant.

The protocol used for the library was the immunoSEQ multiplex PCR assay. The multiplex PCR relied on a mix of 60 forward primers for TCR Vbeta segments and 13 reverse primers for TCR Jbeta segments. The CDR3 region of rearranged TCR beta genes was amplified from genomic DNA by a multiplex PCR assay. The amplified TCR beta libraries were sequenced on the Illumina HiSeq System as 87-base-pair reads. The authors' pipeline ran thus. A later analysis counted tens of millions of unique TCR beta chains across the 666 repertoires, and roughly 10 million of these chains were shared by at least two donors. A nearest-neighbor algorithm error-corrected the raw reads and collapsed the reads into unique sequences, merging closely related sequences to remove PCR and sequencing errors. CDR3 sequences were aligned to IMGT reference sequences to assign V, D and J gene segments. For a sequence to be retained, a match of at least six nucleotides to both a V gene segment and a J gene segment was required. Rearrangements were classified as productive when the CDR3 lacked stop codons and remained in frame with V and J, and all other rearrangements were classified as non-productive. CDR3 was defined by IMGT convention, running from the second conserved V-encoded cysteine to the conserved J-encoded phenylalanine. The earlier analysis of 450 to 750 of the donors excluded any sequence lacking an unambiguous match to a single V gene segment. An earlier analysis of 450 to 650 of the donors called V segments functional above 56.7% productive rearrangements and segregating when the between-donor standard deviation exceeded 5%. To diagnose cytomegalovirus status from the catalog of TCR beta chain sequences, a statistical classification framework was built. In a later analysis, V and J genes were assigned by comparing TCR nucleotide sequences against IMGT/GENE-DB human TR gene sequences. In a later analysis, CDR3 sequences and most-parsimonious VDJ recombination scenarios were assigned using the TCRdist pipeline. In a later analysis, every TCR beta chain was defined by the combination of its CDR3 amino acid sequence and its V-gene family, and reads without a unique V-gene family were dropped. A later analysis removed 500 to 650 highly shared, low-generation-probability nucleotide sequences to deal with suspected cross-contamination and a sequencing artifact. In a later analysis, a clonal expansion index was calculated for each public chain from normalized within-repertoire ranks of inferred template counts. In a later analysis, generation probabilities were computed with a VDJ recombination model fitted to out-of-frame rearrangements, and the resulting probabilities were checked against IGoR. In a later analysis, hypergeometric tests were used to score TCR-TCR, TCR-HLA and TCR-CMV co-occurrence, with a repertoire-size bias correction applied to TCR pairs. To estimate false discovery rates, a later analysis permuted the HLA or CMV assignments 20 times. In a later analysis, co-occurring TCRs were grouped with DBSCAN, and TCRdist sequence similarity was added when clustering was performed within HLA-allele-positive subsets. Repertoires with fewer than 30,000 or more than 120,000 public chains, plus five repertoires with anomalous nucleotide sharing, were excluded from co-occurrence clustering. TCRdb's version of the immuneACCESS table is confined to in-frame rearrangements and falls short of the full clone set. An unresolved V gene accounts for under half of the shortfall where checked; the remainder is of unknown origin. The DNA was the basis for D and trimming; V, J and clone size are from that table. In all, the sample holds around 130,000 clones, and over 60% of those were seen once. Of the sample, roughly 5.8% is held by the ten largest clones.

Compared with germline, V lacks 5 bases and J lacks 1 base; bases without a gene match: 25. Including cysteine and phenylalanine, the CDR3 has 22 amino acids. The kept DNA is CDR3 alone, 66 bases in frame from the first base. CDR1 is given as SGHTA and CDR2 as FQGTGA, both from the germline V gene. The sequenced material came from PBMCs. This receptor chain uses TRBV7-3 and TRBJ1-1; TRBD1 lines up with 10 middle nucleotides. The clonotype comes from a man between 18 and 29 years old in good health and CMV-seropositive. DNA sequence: TGTGCCAGCAGCCCCGGTGGGGTGGGACAGGGGACCTATCGGCTAGGGAACACTGAAGCTTTCTTT. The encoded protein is CASSPGGVGQGTYRLGNTEAFF.